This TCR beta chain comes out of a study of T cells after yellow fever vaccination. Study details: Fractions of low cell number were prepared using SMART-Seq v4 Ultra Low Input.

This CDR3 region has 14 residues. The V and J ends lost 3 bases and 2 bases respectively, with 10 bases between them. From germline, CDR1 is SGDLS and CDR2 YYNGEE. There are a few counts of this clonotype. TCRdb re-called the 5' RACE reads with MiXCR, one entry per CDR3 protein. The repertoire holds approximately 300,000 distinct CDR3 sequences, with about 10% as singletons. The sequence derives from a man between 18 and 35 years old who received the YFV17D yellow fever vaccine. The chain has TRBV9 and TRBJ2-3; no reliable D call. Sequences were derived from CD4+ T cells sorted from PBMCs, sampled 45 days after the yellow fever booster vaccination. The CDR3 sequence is CASSGPTPTDTQYF. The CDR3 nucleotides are TGTGCCAGCAGCGGCCCGACCCCCACAGATACGCAGTATTTT. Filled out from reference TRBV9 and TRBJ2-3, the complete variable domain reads DSGVTQTPKHLITATGQRVTLRCSPRSGDLSVYWYQQSLDQGLQFLIQYYNGEERAKGNILERFSAQQFPDLHSELNLSSLELGDSALYFCASSGPTPTDTQYFGPGTRLTVL.